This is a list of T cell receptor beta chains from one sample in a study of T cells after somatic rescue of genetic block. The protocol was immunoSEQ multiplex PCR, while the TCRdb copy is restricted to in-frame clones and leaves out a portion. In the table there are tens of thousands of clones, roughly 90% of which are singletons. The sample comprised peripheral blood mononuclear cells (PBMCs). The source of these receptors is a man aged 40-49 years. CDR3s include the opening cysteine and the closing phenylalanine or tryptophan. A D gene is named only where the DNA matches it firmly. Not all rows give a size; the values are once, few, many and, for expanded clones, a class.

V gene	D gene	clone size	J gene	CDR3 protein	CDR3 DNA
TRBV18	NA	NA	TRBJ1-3	CASSPGFGAGNTIYF	TGTGCCAGCTCACCAGGGTTCGGGGCTGGAAACACCATATATTTT
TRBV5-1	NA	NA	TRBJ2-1	CASSLTGDPWRSSYNEQFF	TGCGCCAGCAGCTTGACCGGGGACCCCTGGAGGAGCTCCTACAATGAGCAGTTCTTC
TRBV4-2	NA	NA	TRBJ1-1	CASSPSGITEAFF	TGTGCCAGCAGCCCTTCGGGGATCACTGAAGCTTTCTTT
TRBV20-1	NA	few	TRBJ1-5	CSAGTDQPQHF	TGCAGTGCCGGGACGGATCAGCCCCAGCATTTT
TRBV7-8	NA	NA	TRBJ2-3	CASSLRGARRVTQYF	TGTGCCAGCAGCTTGCGAGGAGCCCGACGGGTTACGCAGTATTTT
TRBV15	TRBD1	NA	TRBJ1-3	CATSRGGQGADGNTIYF	TGTGCCACCAGCAGAGGGGGACAGGGGGCGGATGGAAACACCATATATTTT
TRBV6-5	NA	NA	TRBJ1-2	CASSAGYYGYTF	TGTGCCAGCAGCGCAGGGTACTATGGCTACACCTTC
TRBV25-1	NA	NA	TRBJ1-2	CASRSSNYGYTF	TGTGCCAGCCGGAGCTCTAACTATGGCTACACCTTC
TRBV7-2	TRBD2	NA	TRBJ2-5	CASSLAPRGGQETQYF	TGTGCCAGCAGCTTAGCTCCTCGCGGGGGCCAAGAGACCCAGTACTTC
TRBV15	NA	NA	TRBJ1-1	CATSRGLETEAFF	TGTGCCACCAGCAGAGGACTAGAGACTGAAGCTTTCTTT
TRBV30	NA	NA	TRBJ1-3	CAWSHPRLQGPGNTIYF	TGTGCCTGGAGTCACCCCCGCTTGCAGGGTCCTGGAAACACCATATACTTT
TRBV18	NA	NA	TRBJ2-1	CASSPERTSNEQFF	TGTGCCAGCTCCCCTGAACGGACAAGCAATGAGCAGTTCTTC
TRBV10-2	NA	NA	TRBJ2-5	CASSDYSPGLETQYF	TGCGCCAGCAGTGACTACAGCCCGGGTTTGGAGACCCAGTACTTC
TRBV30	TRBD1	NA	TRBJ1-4	CAWSNRQGANEKLFF	TGTGCCTGGAGTAACAGACAGGGGGCTAATGAAAAACTGTTTTTT
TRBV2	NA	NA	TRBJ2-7	CASSIGQGRDYEQYF	TGTGCCAGCAGTATCGGCCAGGGACGAGACTACGAGCAGTACTTC
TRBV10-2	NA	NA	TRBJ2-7	CASSEGGYYEQYF	TGCGCCAGCAGTGAAGGTGGGTACTACGAGCAGTACTTC
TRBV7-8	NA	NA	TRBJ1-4	CASSLGIVGYNEKLFF	TGTGCCAGCAGCTTAGGAATAGTGGGTTATAATGAAAAACTGTTTTTT
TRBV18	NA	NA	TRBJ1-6	CASSPGTGSPLHF	TGTGCCAGCTCACCAGGGACGGGGTCACCCCTCCACTTT
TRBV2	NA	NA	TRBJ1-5	CASVRGGRNQPQHF	TGTGCCAGCGTTCGGGGAGGGAGAAATCAGCCCCAGCATTTT
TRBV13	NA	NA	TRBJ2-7	CASSLVSRSYEQYF	TGTGCCAGCAGCTTAGTATCACGGTCCTACGAGCAGTACTTC
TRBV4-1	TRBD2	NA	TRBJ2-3	CASSPLAGGYTQYF	TGCGCCAGCAGCCCACTAGCGGGGGGGTATACGCAGTATTTT
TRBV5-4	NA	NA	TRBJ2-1	CASSSGLWNEQFF	TGTGCCAGCAGCTCGGGCCTCTGGAATGAGCAGTTCTTC
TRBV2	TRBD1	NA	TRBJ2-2	CASSWTGLGTGELFF	TGTGCCAGCAGTTGGACAGGTCTTGGAACCGGGGAGCTGTTTTTT
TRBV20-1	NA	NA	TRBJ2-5	CSAREEETQYF	TGCAGTGCTAGAGAGGAAGAGACCCAGTACTTC
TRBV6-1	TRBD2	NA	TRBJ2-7	CASSGFGTSGSNEQYF	TGTGCCAGCAGTGGGTTCGGGACTAGCGGGAGCAACGAGCAGTACTTC
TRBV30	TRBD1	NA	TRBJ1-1	CAGMTGTRTEAFF	TGTGCCGGTATGACAGGGACGAGAACTGAAGCTTTCTTT
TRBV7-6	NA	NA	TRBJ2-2	CASSLARGDGELFF	TGTGCCAGCAGCTTAGCTAGGGGTGACGGGGAGCTGTTTTTT
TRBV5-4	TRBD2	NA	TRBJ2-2	CASSPGGSRVGELFF	TGTGCCAGCAGCCCGGGCGGGAGTAGGGTCGGGGAGCTGTTTTTT
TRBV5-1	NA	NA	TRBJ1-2	CASSLDTDYGYTF	TGCGCCAGCAGCTTGGACACGGACTATGGCTACACCTTC
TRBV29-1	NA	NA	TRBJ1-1	CSVPTVGTEAFF	TGCAGCGTCCCGACTGTCGGCACTGAAGCTTTCTTT
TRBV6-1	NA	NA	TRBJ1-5	CASSEKREGLGGGQPQHF	TGTGCCAGCAGTGAAAAGAGGGAGGGTTTGGGAGGGGGTCAGCCCCAGCATTTT
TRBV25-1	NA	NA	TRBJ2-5	CASSENRFEVVDQYF	TGTGCCAGCAGTGAAAACAGATTCGAGGTAGTGGACCAGTACTTC
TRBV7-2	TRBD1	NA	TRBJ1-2	CASSTDRGPYGYTF	TGTGCCAGCAGCACGGACAGGGGACCCTATGGCTACACCTTC
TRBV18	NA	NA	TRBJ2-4	CASSEIRGLAKNIQYF	TGTGCCAGCTCAGAGATAAGGGGCCTAGCCAAAAACATTCAGTACTTC
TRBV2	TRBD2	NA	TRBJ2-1	CASSPTYRGSNEQFF	TGTGCCAGCAGTCCCACCTACCGCGGGAGCAATGAGCAGTTCTTC
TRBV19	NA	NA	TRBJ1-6	CASSTDSGTAGSGPLHF	TGTGCCAGTAGTACGGACTCCGGGACGGCGGGCTCGGGGCCCCTCCACTTT
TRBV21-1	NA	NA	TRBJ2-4	CASSRIAPGSGRTLAKNIQYF	TGTGCCAGCAGCAGAATCGCCCCCGGGTCTGGGCGGACTTTAGCCAAAAACATTCAGTACTTC
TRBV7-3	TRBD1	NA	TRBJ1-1	CASSSTGGPTEAFF	TGTGCCAGCAGCTCAACAGGGGGACCCACTGAAGCTTTCTTT
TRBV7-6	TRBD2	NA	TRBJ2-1	CASSSRLAGDRNEQFF	TGTGCCAGCAGCTCGCGACTAGCGGGAGATCGAAATGAGCAGTTCTTC
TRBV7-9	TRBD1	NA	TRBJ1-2	CASSSRDRSGDGYTF	TGTGCCAGCAGCTCCCGGGACAGATCGGGCGATGGCTACACCTTC
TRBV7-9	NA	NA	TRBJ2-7	CASSLSSGNDEQYF	TGTGCCAGCAGCTTATCTTCAGGGAACGACGAGCAGTACTTC
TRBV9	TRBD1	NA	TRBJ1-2	CASRAGTGNFYTF	TGTGCCAGCAGGGCCGGGACAGGGAATTTCTACACCTTC
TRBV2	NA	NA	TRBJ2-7	CASSGGQGEYEQYF	TGTGCCAGCAGTGGAGGGCAGGGAGAGTACGAGCAGTACTTC
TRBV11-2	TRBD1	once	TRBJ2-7	CASSFNRGSPYEQYF	TGTGCCAGCAGCTTTAACAGGGGAAGCCCCTACGAGCAGTACTTC
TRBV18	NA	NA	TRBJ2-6	CASSPSGANVLTF	TGTGCCAGCTCACCCTCTGGGGCCAACGTCCTGACTTTC
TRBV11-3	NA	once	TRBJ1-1	CASSLGREDTEAFF	TGTGCCAGCTCCCTAGGCAGGGAGGACACTGAAGCTTTCTTT
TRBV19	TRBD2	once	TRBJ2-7	CASSKSGRARVRYEQYF	TGTGCCAGTAGTAAAAGCGGGAGGGCCCGGGTCCGCTACGAGCAGTACTTC
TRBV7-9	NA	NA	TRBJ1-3	CASRSWGTVGNTIYF	TGTGCCAGCAGGAGCTGGGGGACGGTAGGAAACACCATATATTTT
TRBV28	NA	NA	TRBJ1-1	CASLMRGRAAEAFF	TGTGCCAGCCTCATGCGGGGCAGGGCCGCTGAAGCTTTCTTT
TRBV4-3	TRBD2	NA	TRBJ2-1	CASSQENIRASGTYNEQFF	TGCGCCAGCAGCCAAGAAAACATAAGGGCTAGCGGGACCTACAATGAGCAGTTCTTC
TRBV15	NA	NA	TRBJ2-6	CATSREEGPGANVLTF	TGTGCCACCAGCAGAGAGGAGGGCCCTGGGGCCAACGTCCTGACTTTC
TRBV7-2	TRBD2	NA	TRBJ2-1	CASSPDATSGRNEQFF	TGTGCCAGCAGCCCCGACGCGACTAGCGGGAGAAATGAGCAGTTCTTC
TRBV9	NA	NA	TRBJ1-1	CASSVVRVNTEAFF	TGTGCCAGCAGCGTAGTCAGGGTGAACACTGAAGCTTTCTTT
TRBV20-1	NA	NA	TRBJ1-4	CSARGGEKLFF	TGCAGTGCTAGGGGAGGTGAAAAACTGTTTTTT
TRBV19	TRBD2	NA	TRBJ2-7	CASSDPGLAGGGDEQYF	TGTGCCAGTAGCGACCCGGGACTAGCGGGAGGAGGGGACGAGCAGTACTTC
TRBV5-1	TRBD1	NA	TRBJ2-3	CASRSRDRGTDTQYF	TGCGCCAGCAGATCCCGGGACAGGGGCACAGATACGCAGTATTTT
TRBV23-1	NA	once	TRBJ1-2	CASKSVSFNYGYTF	TGCGCCAGCAAGTCAGTTTCCTTTAACTATGGCTACACCTTC
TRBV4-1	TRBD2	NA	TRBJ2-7	CASSPGGGTSILAGREQYF	TGCGCCAGCAGCCCGGGAGGGGGTACCTCTATACTAGCGGGGCGGGAGCAGTACTTC
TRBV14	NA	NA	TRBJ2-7	CASSQMADFSYEQYF	TGTGCCAGCAGCCAGATGGCTGATTTCTCCTACGAGCAGTACTTC